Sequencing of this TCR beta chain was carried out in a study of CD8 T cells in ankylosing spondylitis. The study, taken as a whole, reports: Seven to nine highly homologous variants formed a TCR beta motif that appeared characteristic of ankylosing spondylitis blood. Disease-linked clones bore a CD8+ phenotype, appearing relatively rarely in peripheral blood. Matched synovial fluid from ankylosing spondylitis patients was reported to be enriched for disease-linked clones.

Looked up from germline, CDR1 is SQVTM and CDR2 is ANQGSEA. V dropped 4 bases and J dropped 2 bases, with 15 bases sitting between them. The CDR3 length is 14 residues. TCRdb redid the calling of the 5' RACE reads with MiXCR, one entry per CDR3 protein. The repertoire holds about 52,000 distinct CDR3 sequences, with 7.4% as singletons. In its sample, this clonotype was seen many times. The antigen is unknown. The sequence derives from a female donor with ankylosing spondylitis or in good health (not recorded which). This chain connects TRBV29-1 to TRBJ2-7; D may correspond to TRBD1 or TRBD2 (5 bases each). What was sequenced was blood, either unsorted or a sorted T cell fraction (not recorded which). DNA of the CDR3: TGCAGCGTTGGAGGGCAGGGAAGGGCCTACGAGCAGTACTTC. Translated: CSVGGQGRAYEQYF.